These T cell receptor beta chains were read from a single sample in a study of PD-L1 blockade in urothelial cancer. Using immunoSEQ multiplex PCR, the repertoire was profiled, and TCRdb retains in-frame clones only, with some absent. The sample holds some 120,000 clones; around 93% are singletons and the top ten take 3% to 4.5%. The sample in question was PBMCs, obtained around atezolizumab (anti-PD-L1) treatment. Receptors originate from a man aged 55 to 70 with urothelial cancer. CDR3s include the opening cysteine and the closing phenylalanine or tryptophan. D genes are given only for firm matches. Clone size is given for some rows only: seen once, a few or many times, or a class if the clone is expanded.

size: -
J: TRBJ2-1
D: TRBD2
V: TRBV5-1
length: 15
DNA: TGCGCCAGCAGCCCGTCTAGCGGAATATACAATGAGCAGTTCTTC
CDR3: CASSPSSGIYNEQFF

size: -
J: TRBJ1-1
D: -
V: TRBV11-3
length: 14
DNA: TGTGCCAGCAGCTTGTCGGGAGTGAACACTGAAGCTTTCTTT
CDR3: CASSLSGVNTEAFF

size: -
J: TRBJ2-5
D: TRBD1
V: TRBV2
length: 15
DNA: TGTGCCAGCAGATTGGACAGGGCTTTCCAAGAGACCCAGTACTTC
CDR3: CASRLDRAFQETQYF

size: -
J: TRBJ1-2
D: -
V: TRBV5-1
length: 12
DNA: TGCGCCAGCAGCTTAACAGGGTATGGCTACACCTTC
CDR3: CASSLTGYGYTF

size: -
J: TRBJ2-1
D: -
V: TRBV5-1
length: 16
DNA: TGCGCCAGCAGCCCCGGGACTGCTACCTCCTACAATGAGCAGTTCTTC
CDR3: CASSPGTATSYNEQFF

size: -
J: TRBJ2-7
D: TRBD2
V: TRBV7-8
length: 16
DNA: TGTGCCAGCAGCTCGAGGACTAGCGGGCCCTCCTACGAGCAGTACTTC
CDR3: CASSSRTSGPSYEQYF

size: -
J: TRBJ2-1
D: -
V: TRBV4-3
length: 16
DNA: TGCGCCAGCAGCCAAGCAAGGTACCCTAGCAACAATGAGCAGTTCTTC
CDR3: CASSQARYPSNNEQFF

size: -
J: TRBJ2-1
D: TRBD1
V: TRBV7-3
length: 16
DNA: TGTGCCAGCAGCTTACGGACAGGGACGGGGTCCAATGAGCAGTTCTTC
CDR3: CASSLRTGTGSNEQFF

size: -
J: TRBJ2-1
D: -
V: TRBV6-4
length: 14
DNA: TGTGCCAGCAGTGACCCGGGACTTACCAATGAGCAGTTCTTC
CDR3: CASSDPGLTNEQFF

size: -
J: TRBJ2-5
D: -
V: TRBV19
length: 13
DNA: TGTGCCAGTAGTGCCAGGGGTTCCGAGACCCAGTACTTC
CDR3: CASSARGSETQYF

size: -
J: TRBJ2-6
D: TRBD2
V: TRBV10-3
length: 18
DNA: TGTGCCATCAGCGCCGGGACTAGCACCAACCCTGGGGCCAACGTCCTGACTTTC
CDR3: CAISAGTSTNPGANVLTF

size: -
J: TRBJ2-3
D: -
V: TRBV11-2
length: 16
DNA: TGTGCCAGCAGCTCCGGACTTTTTGACGGCACAGATACGCAGTATTTT
CDR3: CASSSGLFDGTDTQYF

size: once
J: TRBJ2-4
D: TRBD2
V: TRBV19
length: 20
DNA: TGTGCCAGTAGTATAACACTTTTTATTTCGGGGGGATTAGCCAAAAACATTCAGTACTTC
CDR3: CASSITLFISGGLAKNIQYF

size: -
J: TRBJ2-3
D: -
V: TRBV7-9
length: 13
DNA: TGTGCCAGCAGCTTAGATGAACGGGATACGCAGTATTTT
CDR3: CASSLDERDTQYF

size: -
J: TRBJ2-1
D: -
V: TRBV18
length: 16
DNA: TGTGCCAGCTCCCCTAGGGGTTTCGTATCGGTCCATGAGCAGTTCTTC
CDR3: CASSPRGFVSVHEQFF

size: -
J: TRBJ1-2
D: -
V: TRBV7-2
length: 14
DNA: TGTGCCAGCAGCTTAGTTCGGGGGGACTATGGCTACACCTTC
CDR3: CASSLVRGDYGYTF

size: -
J: TRBJ1-2
D: TRBD1
V: TRBV28
length: 16
DNA: TGTGCCAGCAGCCTCACTCCCTTGACAGGGTACGGTGGCTACACCTTC
CDR3: CASSLTPLTGYGGYTF

size: -
J: TRBJ2-7
D: TRBD1
V: TRBV4-2
length: 14
DNA: TGTGCCAGCAGCCAAGACCGACAGGGATTCGAGCAGTACTTC
CDR3: CASSQDRQGFEQYF

size: -
J: TRBJ1-1
D: -
V: TRBV6-5
length: 14
DNA: TGTGCCAGCAGGCTCCGACAGCCGAACACTGAAGCTTTCTTT
CDR3: CASRLRQPNTEAFF

size: once
J: TRBJ1-5
D: TRBD1
V: TRBV7-8
length: 14
DNA: TGTGCCAGCAGCTTGAGGACAGGGGTTCAGCCCCAGCATTTT
CDR3: CASSLRTGVQPQHF

size: -
J: TRBJ2-4
D: TRBD1
V: TRBV7-3
length: 15
DNA: TGTGCCAGCAGCTCCCGACAGGGACCATTAAACATTCAGTACTTC
CDR3: CASSSRQGPLNIQYF

size: -
J: TRBJ2-1
D: TRBD1
V: TRBV9
length: 16
DNA: TGTGCCAGCAGCCCCAGCGGGACAGGGTATCCCGATGAGCAGTTCTTC
CDR3: CASSPSGTGYPDEQFF

size: -
J: TRBJ1-6
D: TRBD1
V: TRBV4-2
length: 15
DNA: TGTGCCAGCAGCCAAGGGGGACAGTTTAATTCACCCCTCCACTTT
CDR3: CASSQGGQFNSPLHF

size: -
J: TRBJ1-5
D: -
V: TRBV4-1
length: 15
DNA: TGCGCCAGCAGCCCAACTACAGGGATGGGGCAGCCCCAGCATTTT
CDR3: CASSPTTGMGQPQHF

size: -
J: TRBJ2-3
D: TRBD2
V: TRBV7-8
length: 16
DNA: TGTGCCAGCAGCTTATGGACGGGGGGGGGAGTAGATACGCAGTATTTT
CDR3: CASSLWTGGGVDTQYF

size: -
J: TRBJ2-5
D: -
V: TRBV7-2
length: 15
DNA: TGTGCCAGCAGCTTCCAAGGACAAACGAAAGAGACCCAGTACTTC
CDR3: CASSFQGQTKETQYF

size: -
J: TRBJ2-2
D: TRBD1
V: TRBV5-5
length: 17
DNA: TGTGCCAGCAGCTTGGGTTTAGGGACAGAAAGCACCGGGGAGCTGTTTTTT
CDR3: CASSLGLGTESTGELFF

size: once
J: TRBJ2-3
D: -
V: TRBV6-6
length: 15
DNA: TGTGCCAGCAGTCTTACGAGGACTAGCACAGATACGCAGTATTTT
CDR3: CASSLTRTSTDTQYF

size: -
J: TRBJ1-2
D: -
V: TRBV29-1
length: 12
DNA: TGCAGCGTTGAATTGGGAGGCTATGGCTACACCTTC
CDR3: CSVELGGYGYTF

size: -
J: TRBJ2-5
D: -
V: TRBV7-2
length: 13
DNA: TGTGCAGGGGGAGGGGCGTACCAAGAGACCCAGTACTTC
CDR3: CAGGGAYQETQYF

size: -
J: TRBJ1-1
D: TRBD1
V: TRBV5-1
length: 14
DNA: TGCGCCAGCAGCATAGGACAGGCGGGCACTGAAGCTTTCTTT
CDR3: CASSIGQAGTEAFF

size: -
J: TRBJ1-1
D: TRBD1
V: TRBV6-1
length: 14
DNA: TGTGCCAGCAGTGCGGATGGGACAGGGGTTAAAGCTTTCTTT
CDR3: CASSADGTGVKAFF

size: -
J: TRBJ2-5
D: TRBD2
V: TRBV4-1
length: 16
DNA: TGCGCCAGCAGCCCACTAGCGGGAGGCCTTAAAGAGACCCAGTACTTC
CDR3: CASSPLAGGLKETQYF

size: -
J: TRBJ2-1
D: TRBD2
V: TRBV6-6
length: 14
DNA: TGTGCCAGCAGAACTAGCGGACCTTACAATGAGCAGTTCTTC
CDR3: CASRTSGPYNEQFF

size: -
J: TRBJ2-3
D: TRBD2
V: TRBV11-2
length: 15
DNA: TGTGCCAGCAGCTTTCTAGCGGGGGGGCGGGATACGCAGTATTTT
CDR3: CASSFLAGGRDTQYF

size: -
J: TRBJ1-2
D: TRBD1
V: TRBV7-2
length: 13
DNA: TGTGCCAGCAGCTTAGGGACAGGGGGTGGCTACACCTTC
CDR3: CASSLGTGGGYTF

size: -
J: TRBJ2-3
D: -
V: TRBV28
length: 15
DNA: TGTGCCAGCAGCTCTCCGGGACTTACTGGAGATACGCAGTATTTT
CDR3: CASSSPGLTGDTQYF

size: -
J: TRBJ2-5
D: TRBD2
V: TRBV15
length: 18
DNA: TGTGCCACCAGCAGAGATAATCGTGGGGGGGGTTTTCAAGAGACCCAGTACTTC
CDR3: CATSRDNRGGGFQETQYF

size: once
J: TRBJ1-4
D: -
V: TRBV7-9
length: 17
DNA: TGTGCCAGCAGCTTGGGGGGACGGATAGATAACCGGGAAAAACTGTTTTTT
CDR3: CASSLGGRIDNREKLFF

size: -
J: TRBJ1-2
D: TRBD1
V: TRBV10-2
length: 16
DNA: TGCGCCAGCAGCACAGGACAGGGAGCAGCTAACTATGGCTACACCTTC
CDR3: CASSTGQGAANYGYTF

size: -
J: TRBJ2-5
D: -
V: TRBV28
length: 13
DNA: TGTGCCAGCAGTTTACAGGGGGGAGAGACCCAGTACTTC
CDR3: CASSLQGGETQYF

size: -
J: TRBJ1-2
D: -
V: TRBV7-9
length: 13
DNA: TGTGCCAGCAGCTACGACGGGTATGAGGGTTACACCTTC
CDR3: CASSYDGYEGYTF

size: -
J: TRBJ1-1
D: TRBD1
V: TRBV19
length: 15
DNA: TGTGCCAGTAGTCCGCGGGACAGGTGGTCCTCTGAAGCTTTCTTT
CDR3: CASSPRDRWSSEAFF

size: -
J: TRBJ1-5
D: -
V: TRBV7-2
length: 14
DNA: TGTGCCAGCAGCTTGGAGTTCAGCAATCAGCCCCAGCATTTT
CDR3: CASSLEFSNQPQHF

size: -
J: TRBJ2-5
D: -
V: TRBV5-1
length: 14
DNA: TGCGCCAGCAGCTTGGGGCGGGGACAAGAGACCCAGTACTTC
CDR3: CASSLGRGQETQYF

size: -
J: TRBJ1-6
D: -
V: TRBV2
length: 13
DNA: TGTGCCAGCAGTCCGGGGGACGGTCCACCCCTCCACTTT
CDR3: CASSPGDGPPLHF

size: -
J: TRBJ2-1
D: -
V: TRBV4-3
length: 15
DNA: TGCGCCAGCAGCCAAGGTCCTAGCGCCTACAATGAGCAGTTCTTC
CDR3: CASSQGPSAYNEQFF

size: -
J: TRBJ2-7
D: -
V: TRBV6-4
length: 15
DNA: TGTGCCAGCAAATCCCATGCCGGGAGCTCCTACGAGCAGTACTTC
CDR3: CASKSHAGSSYEQYF

size: few
J: TRBJ2-5
D: TRBD2
V: TRBV6-1
length: 18
DNA: TGTGCCAGCAGTGATTCGCGGGGACTAGCGGAAACACAAGAGACCCAGTACTTC
CDR3: CASSDSRGLAETQETQYF

size: -
J: TRBJ2-1
D: TRBD2
V: TRBV5-4
length: 15
DNA: TGTGCCAGCAGCGTGAGTAGCGGGGGGTACAATGAGCAGTTCTTC
CDR3: CASSVSSGGYNEQFF

size: -
J: TRBJ2-1
D: TRBD1
V: TRBV5-4
length: 17
DNA: TGTGCCAGCAGCTTTGGTAGAGGGACAGTGTCCTACAATGAGCAGTTCTTC
CDR3: CASSFGRGTVSYNEQFF

size: few
J: TRBJ1-1
D: -
V: TRBV9
length: 14
DNA: TGTGCCAGCAGCCGAGGGTTTGGGAACACTGAAGCTTTCTTT
CDR3: CASSRGFGNTEAFF

size: few
J: TRBJ2-7
D: -
V: TRBV29-1
length: 13
DNA: TGCAGCGTTGATAGGCAAGGGGCCCGGGAGCAGTACTTC
CDR3: CSVDRQGAREQYF

size: -
J: TRBJ2-7
D: TRBD1
V: TRBV25-1
length: 14
DNA: TGTGCCAGCAGTCGATTGACAGGGAGCTACGAGCAGTACTTC
CDR3: CASSRLTGSYEQYF

size: -
J: TRBJ1-3
D: -
V: TRBV9
length: 15
DNA: TGTGCCAGCAGCGGACCTGACGGAGACGGAAACACCATATATTTT
CDR3: CASSGPDGDGNTIYF

size: -
J: TRBJ1-2
D: -
V: TRBV6-8
length: 17
DNA: TGTGCCAGCAGTTCGCAGGGTAACCAAAACCCAAACTATGGCTACACCTTC
CDR3: CASSSQGNQNPNYGYTF

size: -
J: TRBJ1-4
D: -
V: TRBV6-5
length: 15
DNA: TGTGCCAGCAGTAACAACCCTTCAACTAATGAAAAACTGTTTTTT
CDR3: CASSNNPSTNEKLFF